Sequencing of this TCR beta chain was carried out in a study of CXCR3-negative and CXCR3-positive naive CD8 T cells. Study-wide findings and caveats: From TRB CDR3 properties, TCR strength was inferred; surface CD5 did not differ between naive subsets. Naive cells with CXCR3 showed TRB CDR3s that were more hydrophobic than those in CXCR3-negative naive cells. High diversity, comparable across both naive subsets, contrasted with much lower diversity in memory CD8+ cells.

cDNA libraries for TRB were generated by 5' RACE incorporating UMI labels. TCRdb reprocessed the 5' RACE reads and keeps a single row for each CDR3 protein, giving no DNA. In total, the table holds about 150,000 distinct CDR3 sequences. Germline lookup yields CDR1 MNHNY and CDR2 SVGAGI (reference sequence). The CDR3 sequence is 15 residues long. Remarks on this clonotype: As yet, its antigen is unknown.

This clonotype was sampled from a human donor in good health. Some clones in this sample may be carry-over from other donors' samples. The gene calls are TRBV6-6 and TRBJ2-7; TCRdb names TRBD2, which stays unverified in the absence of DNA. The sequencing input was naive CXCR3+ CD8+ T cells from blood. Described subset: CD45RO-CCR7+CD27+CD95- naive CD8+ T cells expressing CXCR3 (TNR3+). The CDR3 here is CASSYSPSGSYEQYF.